The T cell receptor beta chain described here comes from a study of CD8+CD57+ T cells in acquired aplastic anemia (dated by TCRdb to 2016 to 2019). For context, the study as a whole: On average, sorted CD4+ and CD8+ cells yielded about 3 ug of extracted DNA, with a range of roughly 0.19 to 27.4 ug. The paper's findings and limits, for the study overall: Between patients and healthy controls, no significant difference in CD8+ Simpson's diversity was found (P=0.060). Twenty-nine CD8+ CDR3 sequences were found to be shared between patients and controls, but these sequences appeared to be highly expressed in patients and within the immunodominant clones of the patients.

In the study, sorted CD4+ and CD8+ blood T cells from patients with severe aplastic anemia and from healthy subjects underwent deep sequencing of TCR repertoires. Ficoll-Paque density gradient centrifugation was used to isolate peripheral blood mononuclear cells. CD4+ and CD8+ T cells were sorted by FACS or magnetic beads before DNA extraction. Genomic DNA was used as template for profiling of TCR beta VDJ combinations and CDR3 sequences. An Illumina HiSeq 2000 was the platform used for TCR repertoire sequencing. The original methods were these. Repertoires were assessed using TRBV/TRBJ rearrangement plots, CDR3 size and DJ length profiles, and Simpson's diversity index. The most abundant DNA sequence in the deep sequencing data was defined as the immunodominant clone. CDR3 amino acid sequences were checked for sharing between subjects and were compared against published repertoires and the VDJdb database. TCRdb reprocessing: public reads trimmed at Q25 with fastp, clones called with MiXCR, in-frame beta chains kept. Rows merge per CDR3 protein into single entries with the most common DNA and genes. The authors' filters were not applied to this entry. A total of about 270,000 distinct CDR3 sequences appear in this sample, roughly half of them only once. Under 8.5% of the sample rests with the top ten.

Details on this clonotype: Which antigen it targets is not known. No base quality values were provided; no much bigger clone lies one nucleotide off.

This sequence was found in a human donor with severe aplastic anemia or a healthy control (not recorded which). Sequencing was done on a sample of sorted CD4+, CD8+, or CD8+CD57+ T cells (not recorded which) from PBMCs.

CDR3 reads: CASSNPGTPNEQYF. The DNA reads TGTGCCAGCAGCAATCCCGGGACTCCTAACGAGCAGTACTTC. The V and J segments used are TRBV7-2 and TRBJ2-7; TRBD2 is possibly the D segment (6 matching bases). The CDR3 contains 14 residues, cysteine and phenylalanine counted. Here the CDR3 DNA is all that survives: 42 bases in frame from base 1. CDR1 and CDR2, looked up from the germline V gene, are SGHTA and FQGNSA. The trim is 5 bases for V and 5 bases for J, with a gap of 16 bases between the germline ends.